This T cell receptor beta chain comes out of a study of beta chain features in type 1 diabetes. Notes on the study in general: TCRB rearrangement may or may not be influenced by HLA type; here this remained unresolved. Type 1 diabetes patients had fewer VDJ junction insertions and more deletions. Among patients with Type 1 diabetes, TCRB CDR3s were moderately but significantly shorter in every one of the four CD4+ subsets.

Every bit of the isolated RNA underwent reverse transcription, so sequencing read expressed TCRB transcripts. Clones were read by immunoSEQ multiplex PCR, and TCRdb kept only the in-frame ones, dropping some. This sample has some 330,000 clones, with over 10% found just once. The V and J ends lost 5 bases and 4 bases respectively, with 10 bases between them. Germline-derived CDR1 and CDR2 are SEHNR and FQNEAQ (reference sequence). The CDR3 extends over 13 amino acids. In its sample, this clone was seen a few times. Its antigen is not known. Material: naive CD4+ T cells from blood. This sequence originates from a woman aged 18-29 years with type 1 diabetes. The chain links TRBV7-9 to TRBJ2-3; TRBD1 might be the D (6 bases). This CDR3 reads CASSADRSDTQYF. DNA for the CDR3: TGTGCCAGCAGCGCCGACAGGTCAGATACGCAGTATTTT.